This T cell receptor (beta chain) was documented in a study of brain T cells in children with intractable seizures. Study-level findings and limits: Patients' HCMV serostatus was unknown; virus specificity rests on CDR3 similarity alone. Absence of clones before surgery may stem from lower sequencing depth.

The time point is: blood from clinic visit 5 months post-surgery; TSC patient then seizure free. Sequencing was limited to surgery cases with top T cell transcript signatures in brain tissue. Pre-surgery treatment included at least one anti-epileptic drug. Germline V gene lookup returns CDR1 LGHNT and CDR2 FRNRAP. The CDR3 is 14 amino acids. Trimming shortened V by 4 bases and J by 4 bases, and 10 bases separated the two germline ends. About this clone itself: The antigen remains undetermined.

Assay: immunoSEQ multiplex PCR; the TCRdb copy retains only in-frame clones and omits some. The data show about 340,000 clones, roughly 93% seen once. This TCR was recovered from a boy under two years old with tuberous sclerosis and intractable seizures. The chain couples TRBV12-5 to TRBJ2-2; perhaps TRBD2 as D (6 bases). The material sequenced was peripheral blood, taken approximately 5 months after surgery. CDR3 in amino acids: CASGSGVSTGELFF. CDR3 DNA sequence: TGTGCTAGTGGTTCGGGGGTTAGCACCGGGGAGCTGTTTTTT. Full variable domain (remainder filled in from reference TRBV12-5 and TRBJ2-2): DARVTQTPRHKVTEMGQEVTMRCQPILGHNTVFWYRQTMMQGLELLAYFRNRAPLDDSGMPKDRFSAEMPDATLATLKIQPSEPRDSAVYFCASGSGVSTGELFFGEGSRLTVL.